The TCR beta chain described here comes from a study of T-cell reconstitution after alpha-beta-depleted transplantation in children. This clonotype has ten or more counts. Antigen specificity is unknown. CDR3 length: 15 residues. The V gene lost 6 bases and the J gene lost 2 bases, with 17 bases spanning the gap. Preparation of the TCRbeta library used unique molecular identifiers. TCRdb called the PCR reads again in MiXCR, with one record for every CDR3 protein. The sample lists approximately 32,000 distinct CDR3 sequences; over 6.5% were seen once. Whole-study findings and limits: As was reported, about two months after transplant, alpha-beta T cells came from several hundred expanded graft clones.

The receptor's source is a child under two years old who had a stem cell transplant for acute myeloid leukemia, so the T cells may come from the graft donor. This rearrangement joins TRBV12-3 or TRBV12-4 to TRBJ2-7; tentative D call: TRBD1 (6 bases). The specimen was peripheral blood, collected 60 days after TCRalphabeta/CD19-depleted stem cell transplant. The CDR3 reads CASRRGDTGTYEQYF. The CDR3 DNA reads as TGTGCCAGCAGGAGAGGGGACACTGGGACCTACGAGCAGTACTTC.